Each of the 30 T cell receptor beta chains below was sequenced from the same sample in a study of graft-versus-host responses after intestinal transplantation. Measured with immunoSEQ multiplex PCR; TCRdb has only the in-frame clones, and not every one. The sample contains around 99,000 clones, approximately 90% of which appear only once. For these receptors, no antigen is known. The sequencing here drew on unstimulated CD4+ T cells sorted from spleen or lymph node cells, taken before transplant. The receptors stem from a human donor who was the organ donor for an intestinal transplant.

The chain is built from TRBV2 and TRBJ1-3; tentative D call: TRBD1 (6 bases). Germline-derived CDR1 and CDR2 are SNHLY and FYNNEI. Deletions cut 0 bases from V and 3 bases from J, with 9 bases between. CDR3 length: 15 residues. CDR3 residues: CASSEAPRGGNTIYF. The DNA for the CDR3 is TGTGCCAGCAGTGAAGCCCCCAGGGGTGGAAACACCATATATTTT.

This chain joins TRBV19 and TRBJ2-1, with a tentative D call TRBD2 (5 bases). The CDR3 extends over 14 amino acids. The V end was cut by 5 bases, the J end by 8 bases, with 16 bases between. Germline V gene sequence: CDR1 LNHDA, CDR2 SQIVND (reference sequence). This chain's CDR3 is CASSSRESRHEQFF. CDR3 sequence (DNA): TGTGCCAGTAGTTCGAGGGAGAGTCGACATGAGCAGTTCTTC.

The J gene is TRBJ1-1, the V gene TRBV11-2, with D perhaps matching TRBD1 (5 bases). V gave up 1 base and J gave up 4 bases, with 13 bases separating them. Germline-derived CDR1 and CDR2 are SGHAT and FQNNGV. This CDR3 spans 15 amino acids. In nucleotides, the CDR3 is TGTGCCAGCAGCTTAGCGGGGAACAGGCTCACTGAAGCTTTCTTT. This translates into CASSLAGNRLTEAFF.

This clone was found a few times. Sequence at one end of the junction differs from germline and may be a read error. J is TRBJ1-5 and V is TRBV6-1; 9 bases are shared with TRBD1. This CDR3 is built from 16 residues. Germline CDR1 MNHNS, CDR2 SASEGT. The CDR3 sequence is CASIEQGAYSNQPQHF. In DNA form, the CDR3 reads TGTGCCAGCATTGAACAGGGGGCATATAGCAATCAGCCCCAGCATTTT.

The chain recombines TRBV19 with TRBJ2-1; the match to TRBD1 covers 8 bases. V gave up 5 bases and J gave up 5 bases; unmatched junction bases: 5. The CDR3 covers 14 residues. The germline gives CDR1 LNHDA, CDR2 SQIVND (reference sequence). CDR3 loop: CASSDRGADNEQFF. The CDR3 region has the DNA TGTGCCAGTAGTGACAGGGGCGCTGACAATGAGCAGTTCTTC.

This clone was found once. The chain uses TRBV19 and TRBJ2-7; 7 nucleotides agree with TRBD2. The V segment lost 3 bases and the J segment 4 bases; nucleotides outside the gene matches: 12. Germline V gene data show CDR1 as LNHDA and CDR2 as SQIVND (reference sequence). The CDR3 contains 16 residues. In DNA, the CDR3 is TGTGCCAGTAGTATTGGGCGGGAGTTCGTGGGGTACGAGCAGTACTTC. Translation gives CASSIGREFVGYEQYF.

The gene calls are TRBV7-9 and TRBJ1-2; D perhaps matches TRBD1 (6 bases). The germline V gene encodes CDR1 SEHNR and CDR2 FQNEAQ (reference sequence). V was clipped by 7 bases and J by 4 bases, with 10 bases between them. CDR3 size: 12 residues. The CDR3 loop is CASKQGTYGYTF. CDR3 DNA sequence: TGTGCCAGCAAACAGGGAACCTATGGCTACACCTTC.

The rearrangement links TRBV10-3 to TRBJ2-3, with D possibly TRBD1 on 6 matching bases. The germline gives CDR1 ENHRY, CDR2 SYGVKD. V shed 3 bases and J shed 2 bases, with 12 bases lying between them. The CDR3 loop spans 15 amino acids. The DNA for the CDR3 is TGTGCCATCAGTGACATGGGGGCCACCACAGATACGCAGTATTTT. Protein: CAISDMGATTDTQYF.

A single count supports this clone. J is TRBJ1-1 and V is TRBV4-1; maybe TRBD1 (6 bases). V lost 4 bases and J 3 bases, leaving 12 bases between the germline ends. The CDR3 sequence is 14 residues long. Looked up from germline, CDR1 is MGHRA and CDR2 is YSYEKL. CDR3 sequence reads: CASSLPGGYTEAFF. DNA of the CDR3: TGCGCCAGCAGCCTTCCCGGGGGCTACACTGAAGCTTTCTTT.

V gene TRBV5-1 combines with J gene TRBJ2-2, with D unclear. The CDR3 contains 15 residues. Germline-derived CDR1 and CDR2 are SGHRS and YFSETQ. The V gene lost 5 bases and the J gene lost 4 bases, with 15 bases spanning the gap. The CDR3 nucleotides are TGCGCCAGCAGGTCGGGTGGATTACGCACCGGGGAGCTGTTTTTT. This gives the protein CASRSGGLRTGELFF.

This rearrangement joins TRBV10-2 to TRBJ2-1; TRBD1 agrees at 7 bases. V trimming: 5 bases; J trimming: 6 bases; junction bases outside the gene matches: 1. This CDR3 spans 12 amino acids. Germline V CDR1 and CDR2: WSHSY, SAAADI. The CDR3 loop reads CASSYRGNEQFF. The CDR3, as DNA: TGCGCCAGCAGTTACAGGGGCAATGAGCAGTTCTTC.

The gene calls are TRBV5-4 and TRBJ1-1, with 8 bases aligning to TRBD1. Germline V gene data show CDR1 as SGHNT and CDR2 as YYREEE (reference sequence). Unmatched junction bases numbered 3, after V lost 4 bases and J lost 1 base. This CDR3 comprises 14 residues. The CDR3 is CASSLDRGNTEAFF. The CDR3 bases are TGTGCCAGCAGCCTAGACAGGGGGAACACTGAAGCTTTCTTT.

The CDR3 here is CASSLELAGSGGTQYF. CDR3 DNA sequence: TGTGCCAGCAGCTTGGAACTAGCGGGGTCCGGGGGGACCCAGTACTTC. This sequence joins TRBV7-3 and TRBJ2-5, with TRBD2 matching 10 bases. Per the germline V gene, CDR1 is SGHTA and CDR2 is FQGTGA. CDR3 size: 16 residues. J lost 7 bases, V lost 3 bases, and 11 bases had no gene match.

This clone was detected only once. The V gene is TRBV7-9, the J gene TRBJ2-6; 8 bases agree with TRBD1. The V gene end was trimmed by 6 bases and the J gene end by 4 bases; junction bases not matched to a gene: 8. This CDR3 comprises 16 residues. Germline-derived CDR1 and CDR2 are SEHNR and FQNEAQ (reference sequence). CDR3 protein: CASRRTGRSGANVLTF. The CDR3 bases are TGTGCCAGCAGACGGACAGGGAGATCAGGGGCCAACGTCCTGACTTTC.

J is TRBJ2-2 and V is TRBV7-3; no firm D call. Germline V gene lookup returns CDR1 SGHTA and CDR2 FQGTGA. Between the trimmed V and J ends, which lost 3 bases and 1 base, there was a span of 3 bases. This CDR3 region has 13 residues. CDR3 sequence: CASSFLNTGELFF. The CDR3 DNA reads TGTGCCAGCAGCTTTCTGAACACCGGGGAGCTGTTTTTT.

The chain uses TRBV15 and TRBJ2-5; D is unresolved. The CDR3 sequence is 13 residues long. Germline values: CDR1 LNHNV, CDR2 YYDKDF (reference sequence). Trimming stripped 5 bases from V and 2 bases from J, with 9 bases between. The CDR3 spells CATSGYVQETQYF. The CDR3 nucleotides read TGTGCCACCAGCGGATACGTGCAAGAGACCCAGTACTTC.

The chain uses TRBV5-4 and TRBJ2-3; D could derive from TRBD1 or TRBD2 (5 bases each). Germline V gene sequence: CDR1 SGHNT, CDR2 YYREEE (reference sequence). Trimming took 5 bases from V and 2 from J, leaving 12 bases between them. This CDR3 comprises 14 residues. The CDR3 nucleotides read TGTGCCAGCAGAGAGCAGGGACCCACAGATACGCAGTATTTT. Residues: CASREQGPTDTQYF.

V usage is TRBV5-1 and J usage is TRBJ1-4; 9 bases line up with TRBD1. The CDR3 has 15 amino acids. Per the germline V gene, CDR1 is SGHRS and CDR2 is YFSETQ. The ends lost 4 bases at V and 7 bases at J; junction bases unmatched: 8. The CDR3 coding sequence is TGCGCCAGCAGCCCACAGACAGGGGGAGGTGAAAAACTGTTTTTT. Encoded protein: CASSPQTGGGEKLFF.

The V gene is TRBV9, the J gene TRBJ2-2, with 8 bases identical to TRBD1. Trimming took 5 bases from V and 4 from J; bases not matched to a gene: 13. Germline V CDR1 and CDR2: SGDLS, YYNGEE. The CDR3 length is 17 residues. DNA for the CDR3: TGTGCCAGCAGTCGCAGGGGGCTGGGGCTTGGCACCGGGGAGCTGTTTTTT. It yields the protein CASSRRGLGLGTGELFF.

This chain joins TRBV30 and TRBJ1-2; D is undetermined. Germline CDR1 reads GTSNPN; CDR2 reads SVGIG (reference sequence). The CDR3 spans 11 residues. The CDR3 sequence is CAGRPVYGYTF. CDR3 in DNA: TGTGCAGGGAGGCCCGTGTATGGCTACACCTTC.

J is TRBJ2-4 and V is TRBV6-1; no clear D. CDR1 MNHNS and CDR2 SASEGT come from the germline V gene. Trimming removed 1 base at V and 2 bases at J, with 3 bases between. CDR3 length equals 13 residues. The CDR3 spells CASSEVSKNIQYF. The CDR3 DNA reads TGTGCCAGCAGTGAAGTTTCCAAAAACATTCAGTACTTC.

This chain joins TRBV29-1 and TRBJ1-1, with a weak D call TRBD1 (5 bases). The CDR3 runs to 12 residues. Trimming stripped 7 bases from V and 0 bases from J, with 9 bases between. Germline CDR1 and CDR2: SQVTM and ANQGSEA. CDR3 DNA: TGCAGCGCTACGACAGTGAACACTGAAGCTTTCTTT. It translates to CSATTVNTEAFF.

The chain uses TRBV29-1 and TRBJ1-2; no reliable D call. CDR1 is SQVTM, CDR2 ANQGSEA, per germline. CDR3 size: 11 residues. V shed 0 bases and J shed 7 bases, with 6 bases lying between them. The CDR3 bases are TGCAGCGTTGAAGATAGGGTTGGCTACACCTTC. It is translated as CSVEDRVGYTF.

The CDR3 bases are TGTGCCAGCAGCCCCAGGGACCTAGCCAAAAACATTCAGTACTTC. Amino acid sequence: CASSPRDLAKNIQYF. This rearrangement joins TRBV7-9 to TRBJ2-4, with D perhaps being TRBD1 or TRBD2 (5 bases each). The V gene's germline CDR1 is SEHNR and CDR2 FQNEAQ (reference sequence). The CDR3 totals 15 residues. The V end lost 5 bases, the J end lost 0 bases, and 11 bases lay between the germline ends.

The chain carries TRBV5-1 and TRBJ1-5; no reliable D call. From germline, CDR1 is SGHRS and CDR2 YFSETQ. V dropped 5 bases and J dropped 7 bases, with 16 bases sitting between them. The CDR3 loop spans 14 amino acids. The CDR3 is CASSPQDLGQPQHF. CDR3 sequence (DNA): TGCGCCAGCAGTCCCCAGGACCTAGGGCAGCCCCAGCATTTT.

This chain connects TRBV7-8 to TRBJ2-1; D is ambiguous. Trimming removed 3 bases from V and 0 bases from J, with 9 bases in between. This CDR3 is 15 amino acids long. Germline CDR1 and CDR2: SGHVS and FQNEAQ. The CDR3 is CASSFATSSYNEQFF. The DNA for the CDR3 is TGTGCCAGCAGCTTCGCGACCAGCTCCTACAATGAGCAGTTCTTC.

The chain uses TRBV5-6 and TRBJ2-7, with D perhaps TRBD2 (5 bases). Germline V gene data show CDR1 as SGHDT and CDR2 as YYEEEE. Trimming stripped 4 bases from V and 12 bases from J, with 23 bases between. This CDR3 has 14 amino acids. In nucleotides, the CDR3 is TGTGCCAGCAGCCGTCGAGACGGACTCCCCTGGGGGTACTTC. It encodes CASSRRDGLPWGYF. Full variable domain (rest looked up from reference TRBV5-6 and TRBJ2-7): DAGVTQSPTHLIKTRGQQVTLRCSPKSGHDTVSWYQQALGQGPQFIFQYYEEEERQRGNFPDRFSGHQFPNYSSELNVNALLLGDSALYLCASSRRDGLPWGYFGPGTRLTVT.

V and J are TRBV19 and TRBJ2-1; TRBD2 aligns across 10 bases. The CDR3 loop spans 14 amino acids. Germline trimming cut 5 bases from V and 9 bases from J; bases unmatched to any gene: 7. The germline gives CDR1 LNHDA, CDR2 SQIVND (reference sequence). The CDR3 DNA follows: TGTGCCAGTAGTCAAGGACTAGCGGAGCTTGAGCAGTTCTTC. Amino acids: CASSQGLAELEQFF.

This clone was counted between two and nine times. V and J are TRBV11-2 and TRBJ2-1; D unclear. This CDR3 comprises 15 residues. Germline CDR1 SGHAT, CDR2 FQNNGV. V shed 0 bases and J shed 4 bases, with 10 bases lying between them. CDR3 amino acids: CASSLDIGPYNEQFF. CDR3 in DNA: TGTGCCAGCAGCTTAGATATCGGGCCTTACAATGAGCAGTTCTTC.

The V call is TRBV2, the J call TRBJ2-7; a possible D gene is TRBD2 (5 bases). The CDR3 sequence is 15 residues long. Germline assignment: CDR1 SNHLY and CDR2 FYNNEI. V lost 10 bases, J lost 2 bases, and 21 bases lay in between. This chain's CDR3 is CATRAALAGAYEQYF. The CDR3 DNA is TGTGCCACCAGAGCGGCCTTGGCAGGAGCCTACGAGCAGTACTTC. Full variable domain (missing parts from reference TRBV2 and TRBJ2-7): EPEVTQTPSHQVTQMGQEVILRCVPISNHLYFYWYRQILGQKVEFLVSFYNNEISEKSEIFDDQFSVERPDGSNFTLKIRSTKLEDSAMYFCATRAALAGAYEQYFGPGTRLTVT.